This T cell receptor (beta chain) came from a study of T cell responses to AZD1222 COVID-19 vaccine. The repertoire was sequenced with immunoSEQ multiplex PCR; TCRdb's copy has only in-frame clones and lacks some. This table holds about 150,000 clones, around 90% found once. With 5 bases removed from V and 0 bases from J, the gap between germline ends came to 7 bases. The CDR3 extends over 13 amino acids. Per the germline V gene, CDR1 is SGHTA and CDR2 is FQGNSA. Worth noting for this clone: Its specificity is not known.

Whether given at about 4 or about 12 weeks, second doses were pooled. Study-wide results and limits: Clonal diversity was possibly underestimated, and white British individuals and females predominated among donors. Two AZD1222 administrations were followed by greater Spike-specific TCR breadth and depth.

The chain uses TRBV7-2 and TRBJ1-2; no clear D gene. The sample was peripheral blood, taken 28 days after the second AZD1222 dose. This sequence was found in an adult who received the AZD1222 COVID-19 vaccine. The DNA of the CDR3 is TGTGCCAGCAGCGCGGTAGCTAACTATGGCTACACCTTC. Amino acid sequence: CASSAVANYGYTF.